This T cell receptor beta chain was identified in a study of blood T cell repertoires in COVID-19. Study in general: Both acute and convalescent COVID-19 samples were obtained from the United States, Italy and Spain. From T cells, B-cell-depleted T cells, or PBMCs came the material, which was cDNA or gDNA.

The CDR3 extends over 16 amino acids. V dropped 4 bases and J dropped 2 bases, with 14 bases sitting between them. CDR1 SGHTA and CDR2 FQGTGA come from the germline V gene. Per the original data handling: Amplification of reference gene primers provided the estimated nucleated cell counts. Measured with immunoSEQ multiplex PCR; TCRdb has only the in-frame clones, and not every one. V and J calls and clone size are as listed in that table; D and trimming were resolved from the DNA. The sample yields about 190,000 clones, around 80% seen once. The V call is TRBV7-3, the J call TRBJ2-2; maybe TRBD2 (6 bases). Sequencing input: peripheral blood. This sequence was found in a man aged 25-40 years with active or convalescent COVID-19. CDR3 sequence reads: CASSSNPGVNTGELFF. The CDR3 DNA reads TGTGCCAGCAGCTCTAACCCGGGAGTAAACACCGGGGAGCTGTTTTTT.